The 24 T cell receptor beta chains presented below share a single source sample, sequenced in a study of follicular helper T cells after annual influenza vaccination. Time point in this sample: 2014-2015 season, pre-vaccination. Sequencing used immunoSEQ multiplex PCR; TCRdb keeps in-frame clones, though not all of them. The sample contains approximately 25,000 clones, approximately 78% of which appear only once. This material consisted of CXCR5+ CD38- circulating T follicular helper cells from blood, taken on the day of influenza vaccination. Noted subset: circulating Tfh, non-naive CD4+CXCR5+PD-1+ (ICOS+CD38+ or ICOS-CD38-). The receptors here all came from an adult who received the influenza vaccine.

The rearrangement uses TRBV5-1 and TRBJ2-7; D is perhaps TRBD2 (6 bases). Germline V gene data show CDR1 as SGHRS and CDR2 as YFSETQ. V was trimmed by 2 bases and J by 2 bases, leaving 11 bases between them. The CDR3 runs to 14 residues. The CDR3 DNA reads TGCGCCAGCAGCTTTGGGACTTCAACCTACGAGCAGTACTTC. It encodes CASSFGTSTYEQYF.

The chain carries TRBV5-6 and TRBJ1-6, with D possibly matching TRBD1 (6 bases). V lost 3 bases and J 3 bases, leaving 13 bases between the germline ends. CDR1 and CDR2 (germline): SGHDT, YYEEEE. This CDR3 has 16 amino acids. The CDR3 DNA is TGTGCCAGCAGCTCTCCAGGGGCTAACTATAATTCACCCCTCCACTTT. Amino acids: CASSSPGANYNSPLHF.

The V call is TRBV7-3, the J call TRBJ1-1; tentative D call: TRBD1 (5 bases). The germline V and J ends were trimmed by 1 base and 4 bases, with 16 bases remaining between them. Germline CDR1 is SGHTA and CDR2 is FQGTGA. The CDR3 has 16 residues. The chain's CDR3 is CASSLNPSGGITEAFF. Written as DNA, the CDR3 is TGTGCCAGCAGCTTAAACCCCTCCGGGGGAATCACTGAAGCTTTCTTT.

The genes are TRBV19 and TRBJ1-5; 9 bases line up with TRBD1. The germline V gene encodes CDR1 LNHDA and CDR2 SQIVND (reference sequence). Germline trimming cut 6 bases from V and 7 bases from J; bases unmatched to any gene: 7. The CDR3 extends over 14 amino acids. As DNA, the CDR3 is TGTGCCAGTAGACCTGGACAGGGGAGGCAGCCCCAGCATTTT. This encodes CASRPGQGRQPQHF.

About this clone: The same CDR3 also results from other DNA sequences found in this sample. Here the CDR3 DNA reads TGTGCCAGTAGTATCTCCACAGGGAACTATGGCTACACCTTC. Protein: CASSISTGNYGYTF. This chain joins TRBV19 and TRBJ1-2; D is perhaps TRBD1 (6 bases). The CDR3 spans 14 residues. Germline values: CDR1 LNHDA, CDR2 SQIVND (reference sequence). Between the trimmed V and J ends, which lost 3 bases and 2 bases, there was a span of 10 bases. The variable domain in full, completed from reference TRBV19 and TRBJ1-2, reads DGGITQSPKYLFRKEGQNVTLSCEQNLNHDAMYWYRQDPGQGLRLIYYSQIVNDFQKGDIAEGYSVSREKKESFPLTVTSAQKNPTAFYLCASSISTGNYGYTFGSGTRLTVV.

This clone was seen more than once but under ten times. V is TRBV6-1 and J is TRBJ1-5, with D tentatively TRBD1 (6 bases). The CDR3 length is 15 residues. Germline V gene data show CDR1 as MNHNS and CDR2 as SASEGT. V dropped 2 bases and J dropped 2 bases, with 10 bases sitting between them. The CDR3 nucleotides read TGTGCCAGCAGTGAAACCACAGGGCGCAATCAGCCCCAGCATTTT. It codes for CASSETTGRNQPQHF.

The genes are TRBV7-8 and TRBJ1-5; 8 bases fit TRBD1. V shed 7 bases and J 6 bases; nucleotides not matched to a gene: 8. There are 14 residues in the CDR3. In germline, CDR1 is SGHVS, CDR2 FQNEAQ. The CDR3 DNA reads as TGTGCCAGCACGACCCGGGACAGGACTCAGCCCCAGCATTTT. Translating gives CASTTRDRTQPQHF.

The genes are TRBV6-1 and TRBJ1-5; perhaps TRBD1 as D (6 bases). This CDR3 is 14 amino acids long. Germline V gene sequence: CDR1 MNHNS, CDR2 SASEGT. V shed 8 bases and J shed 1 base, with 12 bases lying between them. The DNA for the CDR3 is TGTGCCAGCGAACAGGGATGGAGCAATCAGCCCCAGCATTTT. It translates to CASEQGWSNQPQHF.

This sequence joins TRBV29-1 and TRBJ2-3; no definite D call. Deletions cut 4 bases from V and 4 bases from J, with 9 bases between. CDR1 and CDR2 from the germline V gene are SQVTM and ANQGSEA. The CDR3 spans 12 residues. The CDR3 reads CSVVGRADTQYF. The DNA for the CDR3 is TGCAGCGTTGTTGGCCGGGCAGATACGCAGTATTTT.

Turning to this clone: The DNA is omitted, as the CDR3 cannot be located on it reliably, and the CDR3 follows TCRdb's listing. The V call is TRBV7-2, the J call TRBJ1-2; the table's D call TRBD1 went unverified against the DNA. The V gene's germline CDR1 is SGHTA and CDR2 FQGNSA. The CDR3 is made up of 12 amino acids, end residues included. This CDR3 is CASNWGQGARTF.

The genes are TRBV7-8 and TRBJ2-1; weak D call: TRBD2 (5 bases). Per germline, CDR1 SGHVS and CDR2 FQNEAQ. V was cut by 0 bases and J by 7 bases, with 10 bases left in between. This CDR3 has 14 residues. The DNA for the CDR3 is TGTGCCAGCAGCTTAGCGGAGGTAGCGAATGAGCAGTTCTTC. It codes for CASSLAEVANEQFF.

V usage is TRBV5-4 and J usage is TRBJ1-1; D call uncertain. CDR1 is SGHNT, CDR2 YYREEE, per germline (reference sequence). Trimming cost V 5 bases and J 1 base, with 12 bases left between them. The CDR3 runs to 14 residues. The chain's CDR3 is CASSPVDKNTEAFF. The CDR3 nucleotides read TGTGCCAGCAGTCCGGTAGACAAGAACACTGAAGCTTTCTTT.

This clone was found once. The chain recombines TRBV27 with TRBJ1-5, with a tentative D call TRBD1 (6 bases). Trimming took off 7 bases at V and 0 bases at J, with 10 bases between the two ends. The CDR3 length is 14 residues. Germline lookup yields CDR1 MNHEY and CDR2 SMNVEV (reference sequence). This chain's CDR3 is CASKLQGSNQPQHF. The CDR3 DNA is TGTGCCAGCAAGCTACAGGGTAGCAATCAGCCCCAGCATTTT.

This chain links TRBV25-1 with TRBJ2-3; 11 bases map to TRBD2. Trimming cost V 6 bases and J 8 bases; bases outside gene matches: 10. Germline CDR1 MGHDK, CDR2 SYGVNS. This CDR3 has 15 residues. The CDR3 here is CASRNSGGESSTQYF. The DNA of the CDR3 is TGTGCCAGCAGGAATAGCGGGGGGGAGAGTAGTACGCAGTATTTT.

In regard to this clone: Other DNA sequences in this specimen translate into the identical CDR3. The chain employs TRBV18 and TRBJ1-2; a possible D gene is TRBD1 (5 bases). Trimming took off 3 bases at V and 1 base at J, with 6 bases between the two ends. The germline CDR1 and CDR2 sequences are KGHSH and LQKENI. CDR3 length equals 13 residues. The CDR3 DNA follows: TGTGCCAGCTCACCTGACAGTAACTATGGCTACACCTTC. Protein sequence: CASSPDSNYGYTF. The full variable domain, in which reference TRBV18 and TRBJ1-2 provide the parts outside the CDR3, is NAGVMQNPRHLVRRRGQEARLRCSPMKGHSHVYWYRQLPEEGLKFMVYLQKENIIDESGMPKERFSAEFPKEGPSILRIQQVVRGDSAAYFCASSPDSNYGYTFGSGTRLTVV.

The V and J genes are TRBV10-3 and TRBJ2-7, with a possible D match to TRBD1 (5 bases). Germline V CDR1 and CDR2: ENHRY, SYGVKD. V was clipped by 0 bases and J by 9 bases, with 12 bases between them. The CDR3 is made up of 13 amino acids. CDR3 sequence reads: CAISESDQRGQYF. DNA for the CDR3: TGTGCCATCAGTGAGTCTGACCAAAGGGGGCAGTACTTC.

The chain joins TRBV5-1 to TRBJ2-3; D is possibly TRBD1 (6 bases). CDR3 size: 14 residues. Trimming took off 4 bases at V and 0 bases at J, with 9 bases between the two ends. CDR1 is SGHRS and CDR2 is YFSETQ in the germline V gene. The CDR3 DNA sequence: TGCGCCAGCAGCGTGGGGACAAGCACAGATACGCAGTATTTT. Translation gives CASSVGTSTDTQYF.

The CDR3 loop reads CASSAQGMGYTF. CDR3 sequence (DNA): TGTGCCAGCAGTGCACAGGGGATGGGCTACACCTTC. The chain combines TRBV2 with TRBJ1-2; 7 nucleotides align to TRBD1. Trimming took 4 bases from V and 8 from J; bases not matched to a gene: 4. The CDR3 totals 12 residues. Germline-derived CDR1 and CDR2 are SNHLY and FYNNEI.

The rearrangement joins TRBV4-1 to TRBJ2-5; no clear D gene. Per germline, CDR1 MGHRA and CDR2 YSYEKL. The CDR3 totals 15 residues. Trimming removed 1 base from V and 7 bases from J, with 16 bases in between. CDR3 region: CASSQGGLQTGTQYF. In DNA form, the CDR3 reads TGCGCCAGCAGCCAAGGAGGCCTCCAGACGGGGACCCAGTACTTC.

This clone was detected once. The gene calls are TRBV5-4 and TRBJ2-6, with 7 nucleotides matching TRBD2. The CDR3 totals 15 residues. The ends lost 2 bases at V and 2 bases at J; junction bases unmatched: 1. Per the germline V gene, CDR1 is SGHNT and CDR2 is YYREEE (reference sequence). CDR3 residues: CASSFGGAGANVLTF. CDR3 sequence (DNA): TGTGCCAGCAGCTTTGGGGGGGCTGGGGCCAACGTCCTGACTTTC. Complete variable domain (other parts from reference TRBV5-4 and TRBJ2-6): ETGVTQSPTHLIKTRGQQVTLRCSSQSGHNTVSWYQQALGQGPQFIFQYYREEENGRGNFPPRFSGLQFPNYSSELNVNALELDDSALYLCASSFGGAGANVLTFGAGSRLTVL.

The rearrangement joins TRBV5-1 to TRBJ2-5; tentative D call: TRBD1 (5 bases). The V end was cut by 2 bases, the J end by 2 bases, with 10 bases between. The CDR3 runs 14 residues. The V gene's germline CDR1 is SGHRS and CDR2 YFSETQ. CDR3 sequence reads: CASSFVGLQETQYF. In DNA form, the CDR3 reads TGCGCCAGCAGCTTCGTGGGGCTTCAAGAGACCCAGTACTTC.

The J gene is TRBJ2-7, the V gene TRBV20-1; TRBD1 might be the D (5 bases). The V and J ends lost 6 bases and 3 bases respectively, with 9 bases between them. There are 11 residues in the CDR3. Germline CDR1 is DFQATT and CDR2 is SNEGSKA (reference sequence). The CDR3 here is CSAHRNYEQYF. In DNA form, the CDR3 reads TGCAGTGCCCACAGGAACTACGAGCAGTACTTC.

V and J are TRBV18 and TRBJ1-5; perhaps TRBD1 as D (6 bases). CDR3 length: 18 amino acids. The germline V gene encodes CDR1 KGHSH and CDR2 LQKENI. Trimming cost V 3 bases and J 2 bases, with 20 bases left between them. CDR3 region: CASSPSLAGAGGNQPQHF. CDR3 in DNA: TGTGCCAGCTCACCGTCCCTAGCAGGGGCGGGTGGCAATCAGCCCCAGCATTTT.

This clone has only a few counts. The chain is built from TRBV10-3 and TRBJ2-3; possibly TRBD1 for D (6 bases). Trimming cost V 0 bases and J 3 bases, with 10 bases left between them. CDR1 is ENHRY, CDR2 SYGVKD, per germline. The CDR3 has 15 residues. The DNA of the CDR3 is TGTGCCATCAGTGAGTCCATAACAGGGACAGATACGCAGTATTTT. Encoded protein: CAISESITGTDTQYF.